These 15 T cell receptor beta chains were sequenced from one sample in a study of shared clonotypes between healthy human individuals. Only in-frame clones appear in the TCRdb table, and some are missing; sequencing was by immunoSEQ multiplex PCR. The sample holds a few million clones, approximately 93% seen once. Sequencing used naive CD4+ T cells from PBMCs. Specified subset: CD45RA+ positively selected. The receptor set was obtained from a man younger than 35 in good health. Some clones in this sample may be carry-over from other donors' samples.

The V call is TRBV6-6, the J call TRBJ2-7; a weak D match, TRBD2 (6 bases). CDR1 and CDR2 from the germline V gene are MNHNY and SVGAGI (reference sequence). The V end was cut by 7 bases, the J end by 2 bases, with 21 bases between. This CDR3 is 16 amino acids long. CDR3 in DNA: TGTGCCAGCACCCAAGGAGCGCGGGGCCCTGCCTACGAGCAGTACTTC. It yields the protein CASTQGARGPAYEQYF.

This clone was observed once. The chain is built from TRBV9 and TRBJ2-1; 9 nucleotides align to TRBD2. In germline, CDR1 is SGDLS, CDR2 YYNGEE. The junction had 7 bases not matched to a gene; V was cut back by 2 bases and J by 7 bases. There are 15 residues in the CDR3. The CDR3 DNA follows: TGTGCCAGCAGCGTGGCTAGCGGGGAAGGGAATGAGCAGTTCTTC. It is translated as CASSVASGEGNEQFF. The full variable domain, in which reference TRBV9 and TRBJ2-1 provide the parts outside the CDR3, is DSGVTQTPKHLITATGQRVTLRCSPRSGDLSVYWYQQSLDQGLQFLIQYYNGEERAKGNILERFSAQQFPDLHSELNLSSLELGDSALYFCASSVASGEGNEQFFGPGTRLTVL.

This clone was detected a few times. This chain uses TRBV28 with TRBJ1-1; no firm D call. Trimming left V 5 bases short and J 1 base short, with 11 bases between. Germline values: CDR1 MDHEN, CDR2 SYDVKM. The CDR3 totals 14 residues. The CDR3 sequence: CASSTRRGNTEAFF. CDR3 sequence (DNA): TGTGCCAGCAGTACGAGGCGGGGGAACACTGAAGCTTTCTTT.

The count of this clone is one. The chain employs TRBV28 and TRBJ1-5, with 7 nucleotides matching TRBD1. The CDR3 extends over 17 amino acids. CDR1 is MDHEN and CDR2 is SYDVKM in the germline V gene. V shed 3 bases, J shed 0 bases, and the junction held 8 bases outside the gene matches. The CDR3 region has the DNA TGTGCCAGCAGTTTGTTAGACAGGGACTATAGCAATCAGCCCCAGCATTTT. This gives the protein CASSLLDRDYSNQPQHF.

This clone is a singleton in its sample. CDR3 DNA sequence: TGTGCCAGCAGGCGGGTCCTCGCCAAAAACATTCAGTACTTC. This sequence encodes CASRRVLAKNIQYF. The chain is built from TRBV2 and TRBJ2-4; TRBD2 is a possible D gene (5 bases). Trimming stripped 6 bases from V and 1 base from J, with 10 bases between. CDR1 is SNHLY, CDR2 FYNNEI, per germline. There are 14 residues in the CDR3.

The sample holds one count of this clone. The V gene is TRBV19, the J gene TRBJ1-5; unclear D gene. V was trimmed by 3 bases and J by 6 bases, leaving 30 bases between them. The CDR3 has 20 amino acids. Germline V gives CDR1 LNHDA, CDR2 SQIVND (reference sequence). The CDR3 loop is CASSIFWGSGRSVDGQPQHF. CDR3 in DNA: TGTGCCAGTAGTATTTTTTGGGGTAGCGGTCGTAGCGTGGATGGTCAGCCCCAGCATTTT.

The genes are TRBV5-1 and TRBJ2-2; D is uncertain. Germline V gene data show CDR1 as SGHRS and CDR2 as YFSETQ. The V gene lost 0 bases and the J gene lost 2 bases, with 8 bases spanning the gap. The CDR3 loop spans 15 amino acids. The CDR3 spells CASSLAQANTGELFF. CDR3 coding DNA: TGCGCCAGCAGCTTGGCTCAGGCCAACACCGGGGAGCTGTTTTTT.

This chain connects TRBV19 to TRBJ1-2, with no clear D. CDR3 length equals 14 residues. Trimming removed 0 bases at V and 4 bases at J, with 9 bases between. The V gene's germline CDR1 is LNHDA and CDR2 SQIVND (reference sequence). CDR3 nucleotides: TGTGCCAGTAGTATAGACGCGACAACCTATGGCTACACCTTC. It codes for CASSIDATTYGYTF. The full variable domain, in which reference TRBV19 and TRBJ1-2 provide the parts outside the CDR3, is DGGITQSPKYLFRKEGQNVTLSCEQNLNHDAMYWYRQDPGQGLRLIYYSQIVNDFQKGDIAEGYSVSREKKESFPLTVTSAQKNPTAFYLCASSIDATTYGYTFGSGTRLTVV.

This clone was recorded only once. Within the sample, other DNA sequences also encode this same CDR3. The V gene is TRBV28, the J gene TRBJ2-3; the match to TRBD1 covers 7 bases. The CDR3 extends over 14 amino acids. The ends lost 6 bases at V and 1 base at J; junction bases unmatched: 4. The germline V gene encodes CDR1 MDHEN and CDR2 SYDVKM. DNA of the CDR3: TGTGCCAGCAGCTTAGGACAGGGCACAGATACGCAGTATTTT. It yields the protein CASSLGQGTDTQYF.

The CDR3 loop reads CASNPRTGGGGEQYF. The CDR3 nucleotides are TGTGCCAGCAATCCGCGGACAGGGGGCGGGGGAGAGCAGTACTTC. This chain connects TRBV28 to TRBJ2-7; 11 bases agree with TRBD1. J gave up 7 bases and V 7 bases, and 12 bases lay outside the gene matches. The germline CDR1 and CDR2 sequences are MDHEN and SYDVKM. The CDR3 is 15 residues long.

The CDR3 coding sequence is TGTGCCAGCTCACCTTCATTCCAGTATACACTTGAAGCTTTCTTT. As protein: CASSPSFQYTLEAFF. V is TRBV18 and J is TRBJ1-1; D is uncertain. The germline V and J ends were trimmed by 3 bases and 7 bases, with 18 bases remaining between them. Germline loops: CDR1 KGHSH, CDR2 LQKENI. CDR3 length: 15 amino acids.

CDR3 loop: CASSSAILNEQFF. The CDR3 region has the DNA TGCGCCAGCAGCTCCGCGATCTTGAATGAGCAGTTCTTC. V and J are TRBV5-1 and TRBJ2-1; unclear D gene. Trimming removed 3 bases from V and 7 bases from J, with 11 bases in between. Germline V gives CDR1 SGHRS, CDR2 YFSETQ. This CDR3 contains 13 residues.

The chain carries TRBV2 and TRBJ2-2; no definite D call. The germline V gene encodes CDR1 SNHLY and CDR2 FYNNEI. With 7 bases removed from V and 5 bases from J, the gap between germline ends came to 17 bases. There are 15 residues in the CDR3. CDR3 sequence: CASTLAPRATGELFF. The CDR3 DNA reads as TGTGCCAGCACCCTGGCCCCCAGAGCAACCGGGGAGCTGTTTTTT.

This clone was counted a single time. The chain employs TRBV30 and TRBJ1-4; TRBD1 might be the D (6 bases). The CDR3 totals 21 residues. Trimming left V 3 bases short and J 3 bases short, with 32 bases between. From germline, CDR1 is GTSNPN and CDR2 SVGIG (reference sequence). Here the CDR3 reads CAWSHTRITGSAGLANEKLFF. The CDR3 DNA reads TGTGCCTGGAGCCATACGAGGATTACAGGGTCTGCGGGATTAGCTAATGAAAAACTGTTTTTT.

This rearrangement joins TRBV5-1 to TRBJ2-5; a weak D match, TRBD1 (7 bases). The CDR3 is 15 amino acids. Trimming left V 6 bases short and J 5 bases short, with 20 bases between. Germline V gene sequence: CDR1 SGHRS, CDR2 YFSETQ. The CDR3, as DNA: TGCGCCAGCAACAAGGACGGGCAGGGGGGCGAGACCCAGTACTTC. This encodes CASNKDGQGGETQYF.